These 22 T cell receptor beta chains were sequenced from one sample in a study of cytomegalovirus exposure and HLA in healthy donors. PCR amplification relied on 60 Vbeta primers (plus 13 Jbeta primers). Here immunoSEQ multiplex PCR was the method, and the copy in TCRdb shows in-frame clones only, minus some. The sample contains tens of thousands of clones, roughly 78% of which appear only once. Sequencing was carried out using PBMCs. Receptors originate from a male donor in good health and CMV-seropositive.

The chain uses TRBV7-9 and TRBJ2-7, with 11 nucleotides matching TRBD2. With V trimmed by 3 bases and J by 3 bases, 4 bases remained unmatched. The CDR3 totals 15 residues. Germline V gene lookup returns CDR1 SEHNR and CDR2 FQNEAQ (reference sequence). The CDR3 DNA follows: TGTGCCAGCAGCTTTCTAGCGGGAGGATTCTACGAGCAGTACTTC. Protein product: CASSFLAGGFYEQYF. Full variable domain (outside the CDR3, taken from reference TRBV7-9 and TRBJ2-7): DTGVSQNPRHKITKRGQNVTFRCDPISEHNRLYWYRQTLGQGPEFLTYFQNEAQLEKSRLLSDRFSAERPKGSFSTLEIQRTEQGDSAMYLCASSFLAGGFYEQYFGPGTRLTVT.

The V gene is TRBV7-8, the J gene TRBJ2-7; 7 bases are shared with TRBD2. The CDR3 extends over 16 amino acids. The J segment lost 0 bases and the V segment lost 0 bases, leaving 5 bases of the junction unmatched. Germline loops: CDR1 SGHVS, CDR2 FQNEAQ. The CDR3 protein is CASSLAFGTNSYEQYF. The CDR3 nucleotides read TGTGCCAGCAGCTTAGCCTTTGGGACTAACTCCTACGAGCAGTACTTC.

As concerns this clone: One end of the junction does not line up with germline, which may come from a read error. The V call is TRBV15, the J call TRBJ2-7; D is perhaps TRBD2 (6 bases). Germline V gives CDR1 LNHNV, CDR2 YYDKDF (reference sequence). The CDR3 is made up of 12 amino acids. DNA of the CDR3: TGTGCCACCAGCAGAAGGGACGGAGGGCCTAACTTC. Translating gives CATSRRDGGPNF.

This clone came up a few times. V is TRBV6-1 and J is TRBJ1-5; D is possibly TRBD1 (6 bases). Looked up from germline, CDR1 is MNHNS and CDR2 is SASEGT. The V end lost 6 bases, the J end lost 5 bases, and 14 bases lay between the germline ends. The CDR3 has 14 amino acids. This chain's CDR3 is CASSYDRKYQPQHF. The CDR3 bases are TGTGCCAGCAGCTATGACAGGAAATATCAGCCCCAGCATTTT.

The V gene is TRBV11-2, the J gene TRBJ1-3, with unresolved D. CDR1 and CDR2 from the germline V gene are SGHAT and FQNNGV. The V end lost 0 bases, the J end lost 0 bases, and 6 bases lay between the germline ends. The CDR3 has 15 amino acids. The CDR3, as DNA: TGTGCCAGCAGCTTAGACAGACTCTCTGGAAACACCATATATTTT. This translates into CASSLDRLSGNTIYF.

This rearrangement joins TRBV5-4 to TRBJ2-2, with D maybe TRBD1 (5 bases). In germline, CDR1 is SGHNT, CDR2 YYREEE (reference sequence). The CDR3 runs to 14 residues. Between the trimmed V and J ends, which lost 4 bases and 8 bases, there was a span of 15 bases. The CDR3 nucleotides are TGTGCCAGCAGCGAAAAGGGGCCCGGAGGGGAGCTGTTTTTT. Its translation is CASSEKGPGGELFF.

This chain connects TRBV27 to TRBJ2-7; 7 bases fit TRBD2. From germline, CDR1 is MNHEY and CDR2 SMNVEV (reference sequence). V was clipped by 6 bases and J by 4 bases; unmatched bases: 6. There are 13 residues in the CDR3. The CDR3 coding sequence is TGTGCCAGCAGGTTTGGGGGGGGGTACGAGCAGTACTTC. This translates into CASRFGGGYEQYF.

Only one count was recorded for this clone. The chain employs TRBV4-1 and TRBJ2-6; possibly TRBD1 for D (6 bases). V was clipped by 4 bases and J by 2 bases, with 21 bases between them. The length of the CDR3 is 19 residues. Germline values: CDR1 MGHRA, CDR2 YSYEKL. CDR3 loop: CASSRGPGHGLAGANVLTF. Written as DNA, the CDR3 is TGCGCCAGCAGCCGAGGACCGGGACACGGTTTGGCTGGGGCCAACGTCCTGACTTTC.

This clone was seen many times. The J gene is TRBJ1-1, the V gene TRBV29-1; D unresolved. This CDR3 has 13 residues. Germline V gene sequence: CDR1 SQVTM, CDR2 ANQGSEA. With 4 bases removed from V and 1 base from J, the gap between germline ends came to 10 bases. The CDR3 region is CSVARDRNTEAFF. The CDR3 DNA reads as TGCAGCGTTGCGAGGGATAGGAACACTGAAGCTTTCTTT.

The chain has TRBV5-1 and TRBJ1-2; D gene unclear. This CDR3 is built from 14 residues. CDR1 is SGHRS, CDR2 YFSETQ, per germline. Trimming stripped 1 base from V and 0 bases from J, with 7 bases between. The CDR3 region is CASSLLRSNYGYTF. In DNA, the CDR3 is TGCGCCAGCAGCTTGTTACGGTCTAACTATGGCTACACCTTC.

There are a few counts of this clone. The chain is built from TRBV6-4 and TRBJ2-1, with a possible D match to TRBD1 (6 bases). V was trimmed by 5 bases and J by 6 bases, leaving 11 bases between them. The length of the CDR3 is 13 residues. CDR1 MRHNA and CDR2 SNTAGT come from the germline V gene. CDR3 bases: TGTGCCAGCAGTCAGGACAGTACCAATGAGCAGTTCTTC. This codes for CASSQDSTNEQFF.

The V gene is TRBV29-1, the J gene TRBJ2-1; TRBD2 matches 10 bases. The CDR3 is 16 residues long. In germline, CDR1 is SQVTM, CDR2 ANQGSEA. V lost 1 base, J lost 4 bases, and 7 bases stayed unmatched. The CDR3 DNA reads as TGCAGCGTTGAAGTTGGAGCGGGAGGGAGGTACAATGAGCAGTTCTTC. Its protein product is CSVEVGAGGRYNEQFF.

The rearrangement joins TRBV5-1 to TRBJ2-1; the match to TRBD2 covers 10 bases. CDR3 length equals 12 residues. From germline, CDR1 is SGHRS and CDR2 YFSETQ. Trimming removed 2 bases from V and 15 bases from J; junction bases left unmatched: 5. CDR3 sequence reads: CASSLAGGPLFF. The CDR3 nucleotides are TGCGCCAGCAGCTTAGCGGGAGGGCCCCTGTTCTTC.

V and J are TRBV5-1 and TRBJ1-1, with 8 bases lining up with TRBD1. This CDR3 contains 15 residues. J gave up 1 base and V 4 bases, and 6 bases lay outside the gene matches. Germline lookup yields CDR1 SGHRS and CDR2 YFSETQ. CDR3: CASSQGATGNTEAFF. The DNA for the CDR3 is TGCGCCAGCAGCCAGGGGGCTACGGGGAACACTGAAGCTTTCTTT. Using reference TRBV5-1 and TRBJ1-1 for the parts outside the CDR3, the full variable domain is KAGVTQTPRYLIKTRGQQVTLSCSPISGHRSVSWYQQTPGQGLQFLFEYFSETQRNKGNFPGRFSGRQFSNSRSEMNVSTLELGDSALYLCASSQGATGNTEAFFGQGTRLTVV.

A single count supports this clone. CDR3 sequence (DNA): TGCGCCAGCAGCCAAGTACGAGACAACTACGAGCAGTACTTC. Encoded protein: CASSQVRDNYEQYF. The rearrangement joins TRBV5-1 to TRBJ2-7; D is undetermined. The CDR3 is made up of 14 amino acids. Germline loops: CDR1 SGHRS, CDR2 YFSETQ. V was pared by 4 bases and J by 3 bases, with 14 bases between. Supplemented by reference TRBV5-1 and TRBJ2-7, the full variable domain reads KAGVTQTPRYLIKTRGQQVTLSCSPISGHRSVSWYQQTPGQGLQFLFEYFSETQRNKGNFPGRFSGRQFSNSRSEMNVSTLELGDSALYLCASSQVRDNYEQYFGPGTRLTVT.

The chain combines TRBV7-9 with TRBJ2-2, with 8 bases aligning to TRBD1. The J segment lost 1 base and the V segment lost 4 bases, leaving 2 bases of the junction unmatched. Germline assignment: CDR1 SEHNR and CDR2 FQNEAQ (reference sequence). The CDR3 covers 15 residues. CDR3 in amino acids: CASSWGTGNTGELFF. CDR3 in DNA: TGTGCCAGCAGCTGGGGGACAGGGAACACCGGGGAGCTGTTTTTT.

This clone was observed a handful of times. V is TRBV5-8 and J is TRBJ1-1; TRBD1 aligns across 9 bases. CDR3 length equals 16 residues. V shed 3 bases, J shed 5 bases, and the junction held 11 bases outside the gene matches. Germline lookup yields CDR1 SGHTS and CDR2 YDEGEE. The CDR3: CASSSRTGVIGTEAFF. In DNA form, the CDR3 reads TGTGCCAGCAGCTCACGGACAGGGGTCATAGGGACTGAAGCTTTCTTT.

This clone was recorded once. The chain uses TRBV7-9 and TRBJ2-7; 11 bases match TRBD1. Germline lookup yields CDR1 SEHNR and CDR2 FQNEAQ (reference sequence). V lost 5 bases and J lost 1; bases outside the gene matches: 10. CDR3 length: 17 amino acids. The CDR3 spells CASSPGTGGLMSYEQYF. The CDR3, as DNA: TGTGCCAGCAGCCCCGGGACAGGGGGGCTAATGTCCTACGAGCAGTACTTC.

The chain employs TRBV5-4 and TRBJ1-1, with TRBD1 matching 11 bases. This CDR3 spans 15 amino acids. J gave up 3 bases and V 4 bases, and 5 bases lay outside the gene matches. CDR1 and CDR2 from the germline V gene are SGHNT and YYREEE (reference sequence). CDR3 DNA sequence: TGTGCCAGCAGCATCCGGGACAGGGGGGACACTGAAGCTTTCTTT. It encodes CASSIRDRGDTEAFF.

A few counts support this clone. The V call is TRBV5-6, the J call TRBJ2-7; a weak D match, TRBD1 (5 bases). The CDR3 has 14 amino acids. CDR1 SGHDT and CDR2 YYEEEE come from the germline V gene. V was cut by 4 bases and J by 2 bases, with 13 bases left in between. CDR3 sequence (DNA): TGTGCCAGCAGCCCAACAGGACCCACCTACGAGCAGTACTTC. This sequence encodes CASSPTGPTYEQYF.

The J gene is TRBJ2-7, the V gene TRBV2; 7 nucleotides match TRBD2. The germline V gene has CDR1 SNHLY and CDR2 FYNNEI. J gave up 3 bases and V 4 bases, and 0 bases lay outside the gene matches. This CDR3 is 12 amino acids long. CDR3 sequence: CASSGDYYEQYF. CDR3 sequence (DNA): TGTGCCAGCAGTGGGGACTACTACGAGCAGTACTTC. The variable domain in full, completed from reference TRBV2 and TRBJ2-7, reads EPEVTQTPSHQVTQMGQEVILRCVPISNHLYFYWYRQILGQKVEFLVSFYNNEISEKSEIFDDQFSVERPDGSNFTLKIRSTKLEDSAMYFCASSGDYYEQYFGPGTRLTVT.

The chain employs TRBV27 and TRBJ1-2; no clear D gene. CDR1 is MNHEY, CDR2 SMNVEV, per germline (reference sequence). The CDR3 consists of 13 residues. V was clipped by 3 bases and J by 2 bases, with 7 bases between them. CDR3 region: CASSFSVNYGYTF. CDR3 sequence (DNA): TGTGCCAGCAGTTTCTCAGTGAACTATGGCTACACCTTC.